One T cell receptor beta chain is described in this entry. The antigen is not known. The sample comes from a study of Ad26.COV2.S vaccination and SARS-CoV-2 variants. As to treatment: 15 to 20 received Ad26.COV2.S at low or high dose, single or two shots; several received placebo; per-sample allocation not given. Sampling happened 63 days after the first vaccine or placebo injection. The vaccine antigen was prefusion-stabilized Wuhan SARS-CoV-2 spike. Germline CDR1 and CDR2: MNHEY and SMNVEV (reference sequence). The CDR3 totals 18 residues. The germline V and J ends were trimmed by 5 bases and 0 bases, with 17 bases remaining between them. Overall study findings and caveats: Possible underestimation of total T cell responses by the TCR breadth and depth analyses was noted. Measurement of non-spike TCR breadth gave similar results in vaccine and placebo recipients.

Clones were sequenced by immunoSEQ multiplex PCR, and TCRdb holds only the in-frame ones, with some missing. Among 430,000 or so clones, about 88% were seen once, and the ten largest hold 2.5%. This TCR was recovered from a person between 18 and 60 years old who received the Ad26.COV2.S COVID-19 vaccine or a placebo. J is TRBJ1-6 and V is TRBV27; D is perhaps TRBD1 (6 bases). Here the sequenced sample was peripheral blood, taken in a trial of Ad26.COV2.S vaccine versus placebo. Written as DNA, the CDR3 is TGTGCCAGCAGTATGCGGGACACAGGGAGCTCCTATAATTCACCCCTCCACTTT. Amino acids: CASSMRDTGSSYNSPLHF.